This T cell receptor beta chain was found in a study of control samples from healthy donors and cancer patients. Deletions cut 0 bases from V and 10 bases from J, with 10 bases between. This CDR3 region has 14 residues. CDR1 is MGHRA and CDR2 is YSYEKL in the germline V gene. The table came from immunoSEQ multiplex PCR; TCRdb's copy has only in-frame clones and leaves some out. The sample has under 65,000 clones, about 89% seen once. What was sequenced was PBMCs. This chain uses TRBV4-1 with TRBJ1-6; D gene ambiguous. The sequence came from a woman between 55 and 75 years old with lung cancer. The CDR3 region has the DNA TGCGCCAGCAGCCAAGAGTATTGGGCCTCACCCCTCCACTTT. It yields the protein CASSQEYWASPLHF.